The sequence of this T cell receptor beta chain was determined in a study of blood T cell repertoires in COVID-19. Study information: The United States, Italy and Spain were the sources of the acute and convalescent COVID-19 samples.

As handled by the study authors: Estimation of nucleated cell counts relied on the amplification of reference gene primers. Profiled with immunoSEQ multiplex PCR; TCRdb holds only in-frame clones, not every one. Clonal size and the V and J genes are those of that table, whereas D and trimming came from the DNA. In the table there are under 200,000 clones, 60% to 80% of which are singletons. Trimming stripped 5 bases from V and 1 base from J, with 11 bases between. This CDR3 has 14 residues. Germline CDR1 is SGHDN and CDR2 is FVKESK. The sequencing input was peripheral blood. The receptor was isolated from a man aged 55 to 69 with active or convalescent COVID-19. The rearrangement uses TRBV14 and TRBJ2-5, with a tentative D call TRBD2 (6 bases). CDR3 amino acids: CASSELAGQETQYF. CDR3 sequence (DNA): TGTGCCAGCAGCGAACTAGCAGGCCAAGAGACCCAGTACTTC.